Shown below are 21 T cell receptor beta chains from a single sample sequenced in a study of memory CD4+ T cells and cytomegalovirus serostatus. Assay: immunoSEQ multiplex PCR; the TCRdb copy retains only in-frame clones and omits some. The sample lists 40,000 or so clones; nearly 80% were seen once. Single viable CD3+CD4+CD8-CD45RO+ cells were sorted as the memory CD4+ T cells. Sequencing was carried out using memory CD4+ T cells from blood. These receptors were taken from an adult in good health and CMV-seronegative.

The chain is built from TRBV5-4 and TRBJ1-4, with a tentative D call TRBD1 (6 bases). The CDR3 contains 15 residues. The V and J ends lost 0 bases and 7 bases respectively, with 13 bases between them. Germline V gives CDR1 SGHNT, CDR2 YYREEE (reference sequence). CDR3 sequence reads: CASSLGVGGSEKLFF. In DNA form, the CDR3 reads TGTGCCAGCAGCTTGGGTGTCGGGGGCAGTGAAAAACTGTTTTTT. The entire variable domain, with the rest obtained from reference TRBV5-4 and TRBJ1-4, is as follows: ETGVTQSPTHLIKTRGQQVTLRCSSQSGHNTVSWYQQALGQGPQFIFQYYREEENGRGNFPPRFSGLQFPNYSSELNVNALELDDSALYLCASSLGVGGSEKLFFGSGTQLSVL.

The chain couples TRBV5-1 to TRBJ1-2, with D maybe TRBD1 (6 bases). Looked up from germline, CDR1 is SGHRS and CDR2 is YFSETQ. This CDR3 comprises 13 residues. Trimming pared 0 bases from V and 7 bases from J, leaving 10 bases between. CDR3 sequence reads: CASSLGGRGGYTF. Here the CDR3 DNA reads TGCGCCAGCAGCTTGGGGGGGCGCGGTGGCTACACCTTC.

DNA for the CDR3: TGCGCCACCCGATGGGACGGGAATTCACCCCTCCACTTT. Protein: CATRWDGNSPLHF. The chain is built from TRBV5-1 and TRBJ1-6; D perhaps matches TRBD1 (5 bases). Germline V gene lookup returns CDR1 SGHRS and CDR2 YFSETQ. This CDR3 has 13 amino acids. With 9 bases removed from V and 7 bases from J, the gap between germline ends came to 14 bases.

The chain uses TRBV19 and TRBJ1-5; no clear D gene. V gave up 7 bases and J gave up 3 bases, with 13 bases separating them. CDR1 and CDR2 from the germline V gene are LNHDA and SQIVND (reference sequence). This CDR3 contains 14 residues. The CDR3: CASTPLSPNQPQHF. The DNA of the CDR3 is TGTGCCAGTACCCCCCTAAGCCCCAATCAGCCCCAGCATTTT.

V gene TRBV10-3 combines with J gene TRBJ1-3; no reliable D call. The CDR3 loop spans 12 amino acids. Trimming took 3 bases from V and 3 from J, leaving 3 bases between them. Germline CDR1 reads ENHRY; CDR2 reads SYGVKD. DNA for the CDR3: TGTGCCATCAGTGATAATGGAAACACCATATATTTT. As protein: CAISDNGNTIYF.

The chain has TRBV7-6 and TRBJ1-3; a weak D match, TRBD1 (5 bases). V was shortened by 1 base and J by 0 bases, with 13 bases between the two germline ends. The CDR3 runs 17 residues. CDR1 is SGHVS and CDR2 is FNYEAQ in the germline V gene. CDR3 protein: CASSLEGRTSSGNTIYF. In DNA, the CDR3 is TGTGCCAGCAGCTTAGAGGGACGGACGTCCTCTGGAAACACCATATATTTT.

The rearrangement uses TRBV14 and TRBJ2-7, with TRBD1 matching over 7 bases. V lost 5 bases, J lost 6 bases, and 7 bases stayed unmatched. Germline V CDR1 and CDR2: SGHDN, FVKESK. The CDR3 extends over 13 amino acids. In nucleotides, the CDR3 is TGTGCCAGCAGCTTAAGGGGGCGCAGCGAGCAGTACTTC. Amino acids: CASSLRGRSEQYF. The entire variable domain, with the rest obtained from reference TRBV14 and TRBJ2-7, is as follows: EAGVTQFPSHSVIEKGQTVTLRCDPISGHDNLYWYRRVMGKEIKFLLHFVKESKQDESGMPNNRFLAERTGGTYSTLKVQPAELEDSGVYFCASSLRGRSEQYFGPGTRLTVT.

This clone was observed a single time. The chain recombines TRBV5-6 with TRBJ1-3; unclear D gene. Trimming took 0 bases from V and 1 from J, leaving 5 bases between them. Germline assignment: CDR1 SGHDT and CDR2 YYEEEE. The CDR3 sequence is 14 residues long. CDR3 DNA sequence: TGTGCCAGCAGCTTGGGGCCTTCTGGAAACACCATATATTTT. Amino acid sequence: CASSLGPSGNTIYF. Complete variable domain (other parts from reference TRBV5-6 and TRBJ1-3): DAGVTQSPTHLIKTRGQQVTLRCSPKSGHDTVSWYQQALGQGPQFIFQYYEEEERQRGNFPDRFSGHQFPNYSSELNVNALLLGDSALYLCASSLGPSGNTIYFGEGSWLTVV.

This chain connects TRBV5-1 to TRBJ2-3, with 10 nucleotides matching TRBD1. The length of the CDR3 is 15 residues. V was pared by 4 bases and J by 5 bases, with 7 bases of the junction left unmatched. Germline V gives CDR1 SGHRS, CDR2 YFSETQ. The CDR3 DNA reads as TGCGCCAGCAGCGCCGGGACAGGGGCCCAAGATACGCAGTATTTT. Translated, it gives CASSAGTGAQDTQYF.

The rearrangement joins TRBV19 to TRBJ1-4, with 10 bases aligning to TRBD1. CDR3 length equals 15 residues. Germline values: CDR1 LNHDA, CDR2 SQIVND (reference sequence). Losses at the gene ends were 3 bases for V and 7 bases for J; bases not matched to a gene: 5. The CDR3 coding sequence is TGTGCCAGTAGTATCGTGGGACAGGGGAGTGAAAAACTGTTTTTT. Protein: CASSIVGQGSEKLFF.

This chain joins TRBV7-2 and TRBJ2-4, with 8 positions matching TRBD1. CDR1 and CDR2 (germline): SGHTA, FQGNSA. CDR3 size: 14 residues. Germline trimming cut 5 bases from V and 5 bases from J; bases unmatched to any gene: 5. CDR3 bases: TGTGCCAGCAGCATAAGACAGGGGCAAAACATTCAGTACTTC. Residues: CASSIRQGQNIQYF.

This clone has only a few counts. The CDR3 sequence: CARKEYDEQFF. DNA of the CDR3: TGTGCCAGAAAGGAATACGATGAGCAGTTCTTC. The chain recombines TRBV2 with TRBJ2-1; no clear D gene. CDR3 length: 11 residues. CDR1 and CDR2 from the germline V gene are SNHLY and FYNNEI. V lost 9 bases and J lost 8, with 11 bases in between. Full variable domain (missing parts from reference TRBV2 and TRBJ2-1): EPEVTQTPSHQVTQMGQEVILRCVPISNHLYFYWYRQILGQKVEFLVSFYNNEISEKSEIFDDQFSVERPDGSNFTLKIRSTKLEDSAMYFCARKEYDEQFFGPGTRLTVL.

The chain uses TRBV5-4 and TRBJ1-2; maybe TRBD1 (6 bases). Germline lookup yields CDR1 SGHNT and CDR2 YYREEE (reference sequence). This CDR3 comprises 14 residues. V lost 2 bases and J lost 6, with 14 bases in between. The CDR3 spells CASSFQFQGHGYTF. The CDR3, as DNA: TGTGCCAGCAGCTTCCAATTTCAGGGGCATGGCTACACCTTC.

This rearrangement joins TRBV11-3 to TRBJ2-3; weak D call: TRBD1 (6 bases). The CDR3 has 14 amino acids. V lost 5 bases to trimming and J lost 2 bases, with 11 bases between them. Germline V lookup: CDR1 SGHNT, CDR2 YENEEA. The CDR3 DNA sequence: TGTGCCAGCAGCGGGGACACATACACAGATACGCAGTATTTT. Translation gives CASSGDTYTDTQYF.

The rearrangement uses TRBV5-6 and TRBJ1-1; TRBD1 might be the D (5 bases). Germline CDR1 and CDR2: SGHDT and YYEEEE. Between the trimmed V and J ends, which lost 4 bases and 5 bases, there was a span of 24 bases. The CDR3 spans 17 residues. CDR3 residues: CASSEDRGRWYRTEAFF. The CDR3 region has the DNA TGTGCCAGCAGCGAAGACCGGGGGAGGTGGTATAGGACTGAAGCTTTCTTT.

The chain employs TRBV7-8 and TRBJ2-4; D uncertain. The CDR3 sequence is 13 residues long. The V end was cut by 2 bases, the J end by 3 bases, with 5 bases between. The V gene's germline CDR1 is SGHVS and CDR2 FQNEAQ. Here the CDR3 DNA reads TGTGCCAGCAGCTTAACGGGCAAAAACATTCAGTACTTC. Protein: CASSLTGKNIQYF.

The rearrangement uses TRBV18 and TRBJ2-2; D remains ambiguous. Germline CDR1 KGHSH, CDR2 LQKENI. V gave up 0 bases and J gave up 3 bases, with 8 bases separating them. The CDR3 loop spans 15 amino acids. The CDR3 nucleotides are TGTGCCAGCTCACCACCCGGTAGGGACACCGGGGAGCTGTTTTTT. As protein: CASSPPGRDTGELFF. The variable domain in full, with the rest retrieved from reference TRBV18 and TRBJ2-2, is NAGVMQNPRHLVRRRGQEARLRCSPMKGHSHVYWYRQLPEEGLKFMVYLQKENIIDESGMPKERFSAEFPKEGPSILRIQQVVRGDSAAYFCASSPPGRDTGELFFGEGSRLTVL.

The V and J genes are TRBV7-2 and TRBJ2-2, with D hard to call. The CDR3 sequence is 13 residues long. Germline CDR1 and CDR2: SGHTA and FQGNSA. Trimming took 1 base from V and 5 from J, leaving 5 bases between them. CDR3 bases: TGTGCCAGCAGCTTAGACCGTACCGGGGAGCTGTTTTTT. It is translated as CASSLDRTGELFF.

The chain employs TRBV19 and TRBJ1-5; D is perhaps TRBD1 (5 bases). V gave up 6 bases and J gave up 1 base, with 22 bases separating them. Germline V gene lookup returns CDR1 LNHDA and CDR2 SQIVND (reference sequence). This CDR3 contains 18 residues. The CDR3 DNA reads as TGTGCCAGTAGCTCCCTAGGGCAGCCGGGGGGGAGCAATCAGCCCCAGCATTTT. Protein product: CASSSLGQPGGSNQPQHF.

The rearrangement links TRBV19 to TRBJ1-2, with D uncertain. The CDR3 has 16 amino acids. V lost 7 bases to trimming and J lost 2 bases, with 20 bases between them. Looked up from germline, CDR1 is LNHDA and CDR2 is SQIVND (reference sequence). The CDR3 DNA reads as TGTGCCAGTACCTTAAAGCAGGCACATTTCAACTATGGCTACACCTTC. Protein: CASTLKQAHFNYGYTF.

The V and J genes are TRBV5-1 and TRBJ2-2; tentatively, D is TRBD2 (5 bases). Germline V gene data show CDR1 as SGHRS and CDR2 as YFSETQ. This CDR3 is 15 amino acids long. The V end was cut by 2 bases, the J end by 0 bases, with 8 bases between. CDR3 in amino acids: CASSLGLSNTGELFF. The CDR3 DNA follows: TGCGCCAGCAGCTTAGGACTGTCGAACACCGGGGAGCTGTTTTTT.